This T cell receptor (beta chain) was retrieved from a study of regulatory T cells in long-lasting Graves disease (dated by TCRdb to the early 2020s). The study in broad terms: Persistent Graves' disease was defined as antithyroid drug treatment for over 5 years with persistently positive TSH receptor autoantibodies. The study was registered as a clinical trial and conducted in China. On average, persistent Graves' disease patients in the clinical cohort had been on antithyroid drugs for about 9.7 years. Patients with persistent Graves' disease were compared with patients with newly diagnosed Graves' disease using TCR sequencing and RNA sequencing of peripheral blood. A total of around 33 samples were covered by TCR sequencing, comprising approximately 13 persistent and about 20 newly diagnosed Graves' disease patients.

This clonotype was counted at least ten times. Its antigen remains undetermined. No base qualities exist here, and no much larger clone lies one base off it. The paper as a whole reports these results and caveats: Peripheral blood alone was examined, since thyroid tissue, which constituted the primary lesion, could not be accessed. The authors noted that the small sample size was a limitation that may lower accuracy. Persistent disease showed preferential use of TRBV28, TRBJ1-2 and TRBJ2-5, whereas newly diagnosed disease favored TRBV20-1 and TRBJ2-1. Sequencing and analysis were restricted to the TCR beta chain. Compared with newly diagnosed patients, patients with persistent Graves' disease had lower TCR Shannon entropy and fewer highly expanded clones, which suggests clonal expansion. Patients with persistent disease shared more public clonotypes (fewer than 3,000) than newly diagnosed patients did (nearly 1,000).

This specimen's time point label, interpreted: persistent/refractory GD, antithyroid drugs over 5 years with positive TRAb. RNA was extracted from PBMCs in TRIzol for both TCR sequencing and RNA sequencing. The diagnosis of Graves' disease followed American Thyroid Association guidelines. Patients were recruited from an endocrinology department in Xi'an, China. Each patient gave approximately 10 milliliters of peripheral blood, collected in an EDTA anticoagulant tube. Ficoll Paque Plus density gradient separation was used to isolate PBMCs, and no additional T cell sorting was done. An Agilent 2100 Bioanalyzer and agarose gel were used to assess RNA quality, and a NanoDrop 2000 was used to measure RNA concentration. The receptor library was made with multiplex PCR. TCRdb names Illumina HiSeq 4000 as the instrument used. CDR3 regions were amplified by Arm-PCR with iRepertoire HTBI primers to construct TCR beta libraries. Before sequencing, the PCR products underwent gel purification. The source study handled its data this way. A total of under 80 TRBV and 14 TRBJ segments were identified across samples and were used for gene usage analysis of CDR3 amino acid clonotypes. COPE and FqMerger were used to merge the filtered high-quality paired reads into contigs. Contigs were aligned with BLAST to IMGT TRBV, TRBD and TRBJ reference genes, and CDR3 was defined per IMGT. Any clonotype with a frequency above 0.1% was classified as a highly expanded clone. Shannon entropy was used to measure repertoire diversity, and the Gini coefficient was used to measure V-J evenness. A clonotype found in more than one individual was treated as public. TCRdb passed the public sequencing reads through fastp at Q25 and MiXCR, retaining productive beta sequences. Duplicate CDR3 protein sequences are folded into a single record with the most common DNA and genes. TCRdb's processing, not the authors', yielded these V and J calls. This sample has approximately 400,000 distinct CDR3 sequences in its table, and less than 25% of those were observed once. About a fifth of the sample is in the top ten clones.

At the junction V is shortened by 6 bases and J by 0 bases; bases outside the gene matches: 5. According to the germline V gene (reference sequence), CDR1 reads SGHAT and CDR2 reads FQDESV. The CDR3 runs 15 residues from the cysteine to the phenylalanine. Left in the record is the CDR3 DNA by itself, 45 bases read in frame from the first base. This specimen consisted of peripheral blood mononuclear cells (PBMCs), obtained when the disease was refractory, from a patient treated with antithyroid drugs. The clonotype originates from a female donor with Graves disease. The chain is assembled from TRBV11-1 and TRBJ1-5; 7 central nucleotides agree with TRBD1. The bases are TGTGCCAGCAGAACGGGACAGTATAGCAATCAGCCCCAGCATTTT. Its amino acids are CASRTGQYSNQPQHF.